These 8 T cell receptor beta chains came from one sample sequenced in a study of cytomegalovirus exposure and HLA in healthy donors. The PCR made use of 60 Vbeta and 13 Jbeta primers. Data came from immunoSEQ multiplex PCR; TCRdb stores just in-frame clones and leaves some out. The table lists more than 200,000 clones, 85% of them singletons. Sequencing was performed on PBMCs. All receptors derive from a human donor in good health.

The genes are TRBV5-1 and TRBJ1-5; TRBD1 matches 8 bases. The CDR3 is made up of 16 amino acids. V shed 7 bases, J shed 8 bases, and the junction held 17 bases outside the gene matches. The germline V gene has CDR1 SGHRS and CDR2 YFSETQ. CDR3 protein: CASSRKGTGRSKPQHF. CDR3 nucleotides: TGCGCCAGCTCCCGGAAAGGGACAGGCAGGTCTAAGCCCCAGCATTTT. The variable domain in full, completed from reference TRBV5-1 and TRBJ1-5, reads KAGVTQTPRYLIKTRGQQVTLSCSPISGHRSVSWYQQTPGQGLQFLFEYFSETQRNKGNFPGRFSGRQFSNSRSEMNVSTLELGDSALYLCASSRKGTGRSKPQHFGDGTRLSIL.

In DNA, the CDR3 is TGTGCCAGCAGTCTCTACGGACAGGGGGGAGATCAGCCCCAGCATTTT. Protein sequence: CASSLYGQGGDQPQHF. The chain couples TRBV28 to TRBJ1-5; 10 positions match TRBD1. J was trimmed by 5 bases and V by 5 bases; bases with no gene match: 9. The CDR3 spans 16 residues. Germline V gene data show CDR1 as MDHEN and CDR2 as SYDVKM. The whole variable domain, filled in from reference TRBV28 and TRBJ1-5, reads DVKVTQSSRYLVKRTGEKVFLECVQDMDHENMFWYRQDPGLGLRLIYFSYDVKMKEKGDIPEGYSVSREKKERFSLILESASTNQTSMYLCASSLYGQGGDQPQHFGDGTRLSIL.

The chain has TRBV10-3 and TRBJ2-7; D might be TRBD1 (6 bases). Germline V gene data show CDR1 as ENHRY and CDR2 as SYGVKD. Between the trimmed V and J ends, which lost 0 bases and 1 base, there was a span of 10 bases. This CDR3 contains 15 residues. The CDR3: CAISESSGASYEQYF. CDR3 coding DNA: TGTGCCATCAGTGAGTCGTCAGGGGCATCCTACGAGCAGTACTTC.

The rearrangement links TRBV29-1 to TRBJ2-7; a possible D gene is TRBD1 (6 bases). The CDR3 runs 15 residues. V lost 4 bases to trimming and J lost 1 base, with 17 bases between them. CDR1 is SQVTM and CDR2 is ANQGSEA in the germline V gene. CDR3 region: CSVVSRPGQSYEQYF. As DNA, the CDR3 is TGCAGCGTTGTGTCCCGTCCAGGACAGTCCTACGAGCAGTACTTC.

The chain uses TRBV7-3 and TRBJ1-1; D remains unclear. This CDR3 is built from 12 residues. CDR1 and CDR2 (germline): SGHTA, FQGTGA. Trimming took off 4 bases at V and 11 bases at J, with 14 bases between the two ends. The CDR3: CASSSHMGRAFF. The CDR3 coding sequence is TGTGCCAGCAGCTCCCATATGGGGAGGGCTTTCTTT.

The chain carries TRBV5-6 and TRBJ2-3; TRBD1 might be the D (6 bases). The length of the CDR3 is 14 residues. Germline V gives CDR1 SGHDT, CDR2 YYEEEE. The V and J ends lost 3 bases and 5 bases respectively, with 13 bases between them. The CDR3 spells CASSSYRGQDTQYF. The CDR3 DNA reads TGTGCCAGCAGCTCCTACCGGGGACAAGATACGCAGTATTTT.

As DNA, the CDR3 is TGTGCCAGCAGCATAACGGAGGAAGAGACCCAGTACTTC. Translated: CASSITEEETQYF. The chain carries TRBV5-6 and TRBJ2-5, with a weak D call TRBD2 (5 bases). The germline V gene has CDR1 SGHDT and CDR2 YYEEEE. Trimming removed 4 bases from V and 3 bases from J, with 10 bases in between. CDR3 size: 13 residues.

CDR3 region: CASSPNSLAGAYNEQFF. The CDR3 coding sequence is TGCGCCAGCAGCCCGAACTCACTAGCGGGAGCCTACAATGAGCAGTTCTTC. This chain joins TRBV5-1 and TRBJ2-1; 11 bases agree with TRBD2. The CDR3 sequence is 17 residues long. Trimming removed 4 bases from V and 2 bases from J; junction bases left unmatched: 8. Germline CDR1 is SGHRS and CDR2 is YFSETQ.